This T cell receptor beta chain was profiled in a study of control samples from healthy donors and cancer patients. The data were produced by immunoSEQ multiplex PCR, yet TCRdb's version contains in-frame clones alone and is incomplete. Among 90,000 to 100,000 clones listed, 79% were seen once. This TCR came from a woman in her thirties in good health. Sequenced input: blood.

CDR3 sequence: CASSTGRFGYTF. DNA of the CDR3: TGTGCCAGCAGCACAGGGAGGTTTGGCTACACCTTC. The chain is built from TRBV12-3 or TRBV12-4 and TRBJ1-2; maybe TRBD1 (6 bases). Trimming took off 6 bases at V and 7 bases at J, with 12 bases between the two ends. The CDR3 totals 12 residues.